This TCR beta chain was recorded in a study of blood T cell repertoires in COVID-19. Clones were read by immunoSEQ multiplex PCR, and TCRdb kept only the in-frame ones, dropping some. The sample lists tens of thousands of clones; about 80% were seen once. The CDR3 runs to 11 residues. Trimming left V 4 bases short and J 6 bases short, with 7 bases between. Germline loops: CDR1 SGHTA, CDR2 FQGNSA. The chain links TRBV7-2 to TRBJ2-7; D unresolved. The specimen was peripheral blood. The sequence was obtained from a man in his forties or fifties with acute or convalescent COVID-19. CDR3 sequence: CASSSSGEQYF. CDR3 nucleotide sequence: TGTGCCAGCAGCTCCAGTGGCGAGCAGTACTTC.